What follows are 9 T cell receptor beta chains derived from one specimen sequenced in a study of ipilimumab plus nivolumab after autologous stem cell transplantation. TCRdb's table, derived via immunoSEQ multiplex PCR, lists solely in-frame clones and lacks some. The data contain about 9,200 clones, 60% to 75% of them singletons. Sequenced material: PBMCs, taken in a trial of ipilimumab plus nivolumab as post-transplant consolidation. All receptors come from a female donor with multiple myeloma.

CDR3 sequence: CAGGLGTYEQYF. In nucleotides, the CDR3 is TGTGCCGGGGGGTTAGGGACCTACGAGCAGTACTTC. The chain uses TRBV2 and TRBJ2-7; D possibly corresponds to TRBD2 (6 bases). Germline V CDR1 and CDR2: SNHLY, FYNNEI. Trimming left V 11 bases short and J 2 bases short, with 13 bases between. The CDR3 is 12 residues long.

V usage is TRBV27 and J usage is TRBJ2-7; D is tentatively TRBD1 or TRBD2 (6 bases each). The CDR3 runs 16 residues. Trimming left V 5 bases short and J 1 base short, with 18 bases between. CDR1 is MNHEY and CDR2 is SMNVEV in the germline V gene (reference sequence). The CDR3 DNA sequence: TGTGCCAGCAGTCCCGACGCGGGACAAGGATCCTACGAGCAGTACTTC. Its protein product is CASSPDAGQGSYEQYF.

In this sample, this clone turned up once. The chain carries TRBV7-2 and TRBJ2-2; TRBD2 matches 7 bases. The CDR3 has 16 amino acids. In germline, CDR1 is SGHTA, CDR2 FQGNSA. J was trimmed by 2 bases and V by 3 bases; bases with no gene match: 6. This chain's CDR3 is CASSFNGGYNTGELFF. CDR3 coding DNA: TGTGCCAGCAGCTTTAACGGGGGGTATAACACCGGGGAGCTGTTTTTT.

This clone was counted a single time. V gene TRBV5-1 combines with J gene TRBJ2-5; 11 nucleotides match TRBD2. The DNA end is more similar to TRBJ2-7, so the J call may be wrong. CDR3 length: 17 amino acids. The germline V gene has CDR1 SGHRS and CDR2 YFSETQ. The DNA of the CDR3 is TGCGCCAGCAGCTCGCCCACCACTAGCGGGAGATTTAACGAGCAGTACTTC. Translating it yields CASSSPTTSGRFNEQYF.

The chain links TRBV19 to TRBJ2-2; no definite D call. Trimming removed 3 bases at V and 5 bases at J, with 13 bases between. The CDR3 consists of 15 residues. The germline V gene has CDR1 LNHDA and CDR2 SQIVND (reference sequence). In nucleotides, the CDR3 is TGTGCCAGTAGTATGATGGTAACCGGTACCGGGGAGCTGTTTTTT. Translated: CASSMMVTGTGELFF.

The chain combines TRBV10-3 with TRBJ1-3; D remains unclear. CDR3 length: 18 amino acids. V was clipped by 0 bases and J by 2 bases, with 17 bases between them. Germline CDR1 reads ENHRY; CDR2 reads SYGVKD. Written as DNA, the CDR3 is TGTGCCATCAGTGAGTCGATTATGGGGATCAGAACTGGAAACACCATATATTTT. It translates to CAISESIMGIRTGNTIYF.

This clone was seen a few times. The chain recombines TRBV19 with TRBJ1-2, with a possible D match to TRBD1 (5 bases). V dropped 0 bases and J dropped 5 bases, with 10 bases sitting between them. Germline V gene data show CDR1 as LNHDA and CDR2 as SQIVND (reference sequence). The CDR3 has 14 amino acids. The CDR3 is CASSIDGPGYGYTF. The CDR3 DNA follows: TGTGCCAGTAGTATAGATGGGCCAGGGTATGGCTACACCTTC.

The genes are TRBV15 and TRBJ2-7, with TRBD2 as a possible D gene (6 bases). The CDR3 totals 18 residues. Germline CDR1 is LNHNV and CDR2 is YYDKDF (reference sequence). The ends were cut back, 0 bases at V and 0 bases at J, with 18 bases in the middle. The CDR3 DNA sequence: TGTGCCACCAGCAGAGATGGGGTGGGGGGAGCTCTCTCCTACGAGCAGTACTTC. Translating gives CATSRDGVGGALSYEQYF.

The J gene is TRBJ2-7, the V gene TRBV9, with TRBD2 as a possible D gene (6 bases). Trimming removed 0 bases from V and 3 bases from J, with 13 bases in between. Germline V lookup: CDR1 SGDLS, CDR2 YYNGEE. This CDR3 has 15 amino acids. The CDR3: CASSVGGEARYEQYF. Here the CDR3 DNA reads TGTGCCAGCAGCGTAGGGGGGGAGGCCCGCTACGAGCAGTACTTC.